Presented here are 23 T cell receptor beta chains from one specimen sequenced in a study of blood T cell repertoires in COVID-19. Sequenced by immunoSEQ multiplex PCR; TCRdb stores in-frame clones only, minus some. The sample lists about 50,000 clones, about three quarters occurring once. The sample consisted of peripheral blood. The receptors come from an older man with active or convalescent COVID-19.

The genes are TRBV10-3 and TRBJ1-2; D uncertain. Trimming removed 7 bases at V and 4 bases at J, with 10 bases between. Germline loops: CDR1 ENHRY, CDR2 SYGVKD. CDR3 length: 12 residues. CDR3 sequence reads: CAITGSRYGYTF. As DNA, the CDR3 is TGTGCCATCACCGGGAGCCGCTATGGCTACACCTTC.

This rearrangement joins TRBV6-2 or TRBV6-3 to TRBJ2-2; 9 positions agree with TRBD2. Germline-derived CDR1 and CDR2 are MNHEY and SVGEGT. The CDR3 spans 16 residues. The ends lost 5 bases at V and 6 bases at J; junction bases unmatched: 10. CDR3 DNA sequence: TGTGCCAGCAGTAAACTCGGGACTAGCAGGCCCGGGGAGCTGTTTTTT. Its protein product is CASSKLGTSRPGELFF.

This clone was counted between two and nine times. V usage is TRBV7-3 and J usage is TRBJ2-3; D is perhaps TRBD1 (6 bases). V was shortened by 1 base and J by 6 bases, with 14 bases between the two germline ends. Germline V lookup: CDR1 SGHTA, CDR2 FQGTGA. CDR3 length equals 15 residues. This chain's CDR3 is CASSLRQGTRDTQYF. DNA of the CDR3: TGTGCCAGCAGCTTAAGGCAGGGGACGAGGGATACGCAGTATTTT.

The V gene is TRBV5-4, the J gene TRBJ2-3, with D possibly matching TRBD2 (6 bases). V was clipped by 4 bases and J by 5 bases, with 11 bases between them. The CDR3 length is 13 residues. CDR1 is SGHNT and CDR2 is YYREEE in the germline V gene (reference sequence). The DNA of the CDR3 is TGTGCCAGCAGCCAAAGGGGAGGAGATACGCAGTATTTT. This codes for CASSQRGGDTQYF.

The chain recombines TRBV29-1 with TRBJ1-2; the match to TRBD1 covers 7 bases. CDR1 and CDR2 (germline): SQVTM, ANQGSEA. The CDR3 is 13 residues long. Germline trimming cut 6 bases from V and 3 bases from J; bases unmatched to any gene: 7. The CDR3 reads CSVGTEIYYGYTF. CDR3 nucleotide sequence: TGCAGCGTGGGGACAGAGATATACTATGGCTACACCTTC.

This clone has just one count. The chain is built from TRBV5-1 and TRBJ2-1; 7 nucleotides align to TRBD1. Trimming removed 0 bases from V and 7 bases from J; junction bases left unmatched: 7. Germline loops: CDR1 SGHRS, CDR2 YFSETQ. CDR3 length equals 15 residues. CDR3 coding DNA: TGCGCCAGCAGCTTGGGACAGGGAAATGGGAATGAGCAGTTCTTC. It codes for CASSLGQGNGNEQFF.

The V call is TRBV29-1, the J call TRBJ1-2; D is perhaps TRBD1 (6 bases). Germline V lookup: CDR1 SQVTM, CDR2 ANQGSEA. V dropped 4 bases and J dropped 0 bases, with 12 bases sitting between them. The CDR3 runs to 14 residues. This CDR3 is CSVGQALTNYGYTF. DNA of the CDR3: TGCAGCGTTGGACAGGCCTTAACTAACTATGGCTACACCTTC.

The chain joins TRBV4-2 to TRBJ2-5; 10 positions agree with TRBD1. CDR1 is LGHNA and CDR2 is YNFKEQ in the germline V gene. Trimming removed 4 bases from V and 5 bases from J; junction bases left unmatched: 1. The CDR3 loop spans 13 amino acids. The CDR3, as DNA: TGTGCCAGCAGCCCGGGACAGGGGGAGACCCAGTACTTC. It encodes CASSPGQGETQYF.

This clone was seen only once. The chain uses TRBV19 and TRBJ2-1; 7 bases match TRBD1. CDR1 is LNHDA and CDR2 is SQIVND in the germline V gene (reference sequence). The V and J ends lost 6 bases and 0 bases, in that order; junction bases with no gene match: 5. This CDR3 spans 15 amino acids. CDR3 DNA sequence: TGTGCCAGTAGATTAACAGGGGTCTCCTACAATGAGCAGTTCTTC. Protein product: CASRLTGVSYNEQFF.

The V gene is TRBV11-1, the J gene TRBJ1-3; D is unclear. This CDR3 contains 12 residues. Germline V CDR1 and CDR2: SGHAT, FQDESV (reference sequence). V was clipped by 5 bases and J by 9 bases, with 11 bases between them. The CDR3 region is CASSTQRATIYF. The CDR3 coding sequence is TGTGCCAGCAGCACCCAAAGAGCCACCATATATTTT. The entire variable domain, with the rest obtained from reference TRBV11-1 and TRBJ1-3, is as follows: EAEVAQSPRYKITEKSQAVAFWCDPISGHATLYWYRQILGQGPELLVQFQDESVVDDSQLPKDRFSAERLKGVDSTLKIQPAELGDSAMYLCASSTQRATIYFGEGSWLTVV.

The rearrangement joins TRBV24-1 to TRBJ2-3; D uncertain. CDR1 is KGHDR, CDR2 SFDVKD, per germline. The ends were cut back, 5 bases at V and 2 bases at J, with 7 bases in the middle. This CDR3 region has 13 residues. The CDR3 protein is CATSGQTTDTQYF. CDR3 coding DNA: TGTGCCACCAGTGGACAAACCACAGATACGCAGTATTTT.

The CDR3 spells CACPRGQYYNEQFF. CDR3 in DNA: TGTGCCTGCCCGCGGGGACAGTACTACAATGAGCAGTTCTTC. J is TRBJ2-1 and V is TRBV30; D is perhaps TRBD1 (7 bases). This CDR3 is 14 amino acids long. CDR1 and CDR2 from the germline V gene are GTSNPN and SVGIG (reference sequence). V gave up 6 bases and J gave up 3 bases, with 15 bases separating them.

The chain joins TRBV7-6 to TRBJ2-3; D gene ambiguous. This CDR3 has 15 amino acids. Trimming cost V 6 bases and J 0 bases, with 13 bases left between them. The germline V gene encodes CDR1 SGHVS and CDR2 FNYEAQ. The CDR3 sequence: CASRNSQESTDTQYF. CDR3 DNA sequence: TGTGCCAGCAGAAACTCTCAGGAAAGCACAGATACGCAGTATTTT.

The chain employs TRBV30 and TRBJ1-6; 12 nucleotides align to TRBD1. The CDR3 contains 17 residues. J lost 2 bases, V lost 1 base, and 3 bases had no gene match. Germline lookup yields CDR1 GTSNPN and CDR2 SVGIG (reference sequence). For the CDR3, the DNA is TGTGCCTGGAGTGGGGACAGGGGGCGAACCTATAATTCACCCCTCCACTTT. It translates to CAWSGDRGRTYNSPLHF.

V usage is TRBV9 and J usage is TRBJ2-4; TRBD2 might be the D (5 bases). V lost 4 bases, J lost 8 bases, and 13 bases lay in between. Germline-derived CDR1 and CDR2 are SGDLS and YYNGEE. The CDR3 has 13 residues. CDR3 in DNA: TGTGCCAGCAGCCAAAGGGTGGGAGACATTCAGTACTTC. Translating gives CASSQRVGDIQYF.

This clone was counted a single time. The chain combines TRBV29-1 with TRBJ2-3; possible D gene TRBD1, 6 bases. Trimming stripped 4 bases from V and 0 bases from J, with 11 bases between. The CDR3 totals 14 residues. CDR1 SQVTM and CDR2 ANQGSEA come from the germline V gene. The CDR3 sequence is CSVARGTSTDTQYF. The CDR3 coding sequence is TGCAGCGTTGCCAGGGGCACAAGCACAGATACGCAGTATTTT.

This chain joins TRBV29-1 and TRBJ2-5; possibly TRBD1 for D (6 bases). This CDR3 is built from 13 residues. The V end was cut by 7 bases, the J end by 5 bases, with 17 bases between. Germline assignment: CDR1 SQVTM and CDR2 ANQGSEA. The CDR3 spells CSARKSQGETQYF. As DNA, the CDR3 is TGCAGCGCCAGGAAGTCCCAGGGGGAGACCCAGTACTTC. Looking up the rest from reference TRBV29-1 and TRBJ2-5 gives the full variable domain: SAVISQKPSRDICQRGTSLTIQCQVDSQVTMMFWYRQQPGQSLTLIATANQGSEATYESGFVIDKFPISRPNLTFSTLTVSNMSPEDSSIYLCSARKSQGETQYFGPGTRLLVL.

The CDR3 DNA reads as TGTGCCTGGGACAGGTCGAACACTGAAGCTTTCTTT. This translates into CAWDRSNTEAFF. This chain links TRBV30 with TRBJ1-1, with a weak D call TRBD1 (6 bases). This CDR3 comprises 12 residues. Germline assignment: CDR1 GTSNPN and CDR2 SVGIG (reference sequence). V was trimmed by 5 bases and J by 1 base, leaving 8 bases between them.

This chain uses TRBV11-3 with TRBJ1-4, with TRBD1 matching 10 bases. V lost 5 bases, J lost 3 bases, and 3 bases stayed unmatched. Germline CDR1 is SGHNT and CDR2 is YENEEA. The CDR3 spans 15 residues. The CDR3 DNA reads as TGTGCCAGCAGCCTTGGGACAGGGGCTAATGAAAAACTGTTTTTT. Protein sequence: CASSLGTGANEKLFF.

This clone came up a few times. V usage is TRBV7-2 and J usage is TRBJ1-1, with D perhaps matching TRBD1 (5 bases). This CDR3 is built from 16 residues. The ends were cut back, 5 bases at V and 1 base at J, with 17 bases in the middle. The germline gives CDR1 SGHTA, CDR2 FQGNSA. DNA of the CDR3: TGTGCCAGCAGCCAAGGACACCAAACGGCGAACACTGAAGCTTTCTTT. Translating it yields CASSQGHQTANTEAFF. The full variable domain, in which reference TRBV7-2 and TRBJ1-1 provide the parts outside the CDR3, is GAGVSQSPSNKVTEKGKDVELRCDPISGHTALYWYRQSLGQGLEFLIYFQGNSAPDKSGLPSDRFSAERTGGSVSTLTIQRTQQEDSAVYLCASSQGHQTANTEAFFGQGTRLTVV.

This clone has a single count. The CDR3 nucleotides read TGTGCCAGCTCACCCAATTCCTACGAGCAGTACTTC. Its translation: CASSPNSYEQYF. The rearrangement uses TRBV18 and TRBJ2-7; no definite D call. Germline lookup yields CDR1 KGHSH and CDR2 LQKENI. Deletions cut 3 bases from V and 1 base from J, with 4 bases between. This CDR3 has 12 residues.

The gene calls are TRBV5-4 and TRBJ2-7; weak D call: TRBD1 (6 bases). The V and J ends lost 4 bases and 0 bases respectively, with 17 bases between them. The CDR3 is made up of 16 amino acids. The V gene's germline CDR1 is SGHNT and CDR2 YYREEE (reference sequence). The CDR3 loop reads CASSLKYSTGSYEQYF. The CDR3 DNA follows: TGTGCCAGCAGCCTCAAGTACTCGACAGGCTCCTACGAGCAGTACTTC. The full variable domain, in which reference TRBV5-4 and TRBJ2-7 provide the parts outside the CDR3, is ETGVTQSPTHLIKTRGQQVTLRCSSQSGHNTVSWYQQALGQGPQFIFQYYREEENGRGNFPPRFSGLQFPNYSSELNVNALELDDSALYLCASSLKYSTGSYEQYFGPGTRLTVT.

This clone was observed a few times. This CDR3 is also generated by other DNA sequences in the sample. In DNA, the CDR3 is TGTGCCAGCAGCGCAGGGACAGTAGGAAACACCATATATTTT. It yields the protein CASSAGTVGNTIYF. The chain is built from TRBV7-2 and TRBJ1-3; TRBD1 aligns across 7 bases. V was clipped by 5 bases and J by 4 bases; unmatched bases: 5. Germline V CDR1 and CDR2: SGHTA, FQGNSA. This CDR3 contains 14 residues.